The next 8 T cell receptor beta chains were all read from a single sample in a study of Graves' ophthalmopathy and Graves' hyperthyroidism (dated by TCRdb to the late 2010s). TCRdb names Illumina HiSeq 2000 as the instrument used. TCR beta CDR3 regions were amplified from RNA transcripts for repertoire sequencing. The first round of RT-PCR was done with HTBI primers and the Qiagen OneStep RT-PCR kit, and was followed by a second round of multiplex PCR, then size selection and purification. TCRdb reprocessed the public reads (quality trimming at Q25 with fastp, clone calling with MiXCR) and kept in-frame beta chains. CDR3 protein duplicates are merged, each entry listing the most common genes and DNA. The sample table contains 300,000 to 400,000 distinct CDR3 sequences; only one count was recorded for roughly a sixth of them. Of the sample, 2% to 2.5% falls within the top ten clones. The source material was peripheral blood. These receptors were obtained from an adult woman with stable Graves' hyperthyroidism.

This clonotype was seen repeatedly, ten times or more. The V and J genes are TRBV5-1 and TRBJ1-1; D is uncertain. The CDR3 is made up of 13 amino acids. CDR1 is SGHRS, CDR2 YFSETQ, per germline. Trimming stripped 4 bases from V and 1 base from J, with 8 bases between. Here the CDR3 reads CASSRTQNTEAFF. The CDR3 DNA follows: TGCGCCAGCAGCAGGACGCAGAACACTGAAGCTTTCTTT.

This clonotype was picked up many times. This chain connects TRBV11-2 to TRBJ2-4; 11 bases map to TRBD2. This CDR3 contains 19 residues. V was clipped by 2 bases and J by 3 bases; unmatched bases: 12. Germline V CDR1 and CDR2: SGHAT, FQNNGV. CDR3 in amino acids: CASSLLSSGRLRGKNIQYF. The CDR3 region has the DNA TGTGCCAGCAGCTTACTGTCTAGCGGGAGGCTAAGGGGCAAAAACATTCAGTACTTC.

On this clonotype itself: This may come from a read error, since a much larger clone is one base off. This likely comes from a read error, as the CDR3 has no conserved phenylalanine or tryptophan at its end. Because the CDR3's place on the DNA is in doubt, the DNA is left out and the CDR3 is given as listed by TCRdb. The genes are TRBV29-1 and TRBJ2-2. The CDR3 contains 15 residues when both ends are counted. Germline V gene sequence: CDR1 SQVTM, CDR2 ANQGSEA. CDR3 sequence reads: CSVAGGISGTGELVL.

At least ten counts were recorded for this clonotype. The chain recombines TRBV28 with TRBJ1-1; no definite D call. In germline, CDR1 is MDHEN, CDR2 SYDVKM. V was trimmed by 4 bases and J by 1 base, leaving 7 bases between them. CDR3 length: 13 amino acids. The CDR3 nucleotides are TGTGCCAGCAGTTACGGGCCGAACACTGAAGCTTTCTTT. Protein sequence: CASSYGPNTEAFF.

This clonotype was picked up many times. The genes are TRBV6-5 and TRBJ1-2; TRBD1 agrees at 11 bases. Germline V gene data show CDR1 as MNHEY and CDR2 as SVGAGI. The CDR3 extends over 16 amino acids. V dropped 2 bases and J dropped 0; count of bases not matched to a gene: 2. The CDR3 DNA is TGTGCCAGCAGTTACGGACAGGGGGCGGCTAACTATGGCTACACCTTC. It specifies CASSYGQGAANYGYTF.

This clonotype was detected ten times or more. The chain combines TRBV6-5 with TRBJ2-4; D uncertain. In germline, CDR1 is MNHEY, CDR2 SVGAGI. V was pared by 0 bases and J by 8 bases, with 14 bases between. This CDR3 spans 15 amino acids. CDR3 residues: CASSYSGQRTDIQYF. In nucleotides, the CDR3 is TGTGCCAGCAGTTACTCGGGCCAACGAACGGACATTCAGTACTTC.

The J gene is TRBJ2-7, the V gene TRBV6-1; 8 nucleotides align to TRBD1. V shed 2 bases, J shed 6 bases, and the junction held 9 bases outside the gene matches. Germline CDR1 reads MNHNS; CDR2 reads SASEGT. The CDR3 contains 15 residues. The CDR3 region has the DNA TGTGCCAGCAGTGAACTGACAGGGGAGGAGATCGAGCAGTACTTC. Translation gives CASSELTGEEIEQYF.

This clonotype was seen at least ten times. This rearrangement joins TRBV5-1 to TRBJ1-3; possible D gene TRBD1, 6 bases. V shed 1 base and J shed 0 bases, with 14 bases lying between them. The CDR3 is 17 amino acids. The V gene's germline CDR1 is SGHRS and CDR2 YFSETQ. As DNA, the CDR3 is TGCGCCAGCAGCTTGTCGTCGCAGGGGAGCTCTGGAAACACCATATATTTT. Translation: CASSLSSQGSSGNTIYF.